The rows below give T cell receptor beta chains drawn from one sample of a study of blood T cell repertoires in COVID-19. Assay used: immunoSEQ multiplex PCR; TCRdb lists only in-frame clones, some missing. The profile shows fewer than 65,000 clones, approximately 90% of them singletons. Input material: peripheral blood. These receptors were taken from a woman aged 60 to 75 with COVID-19, enrolled during active disease. The CDR3 runs from the conserved cysteine through the conserved F or W. A D gene is named only where the DNA matches it firmly.

TRBV15	TRBJ1-2	NA	CATSTFLTSYGYTF
TRBV7-2	TRBJ1-1	NA	CASSPDTGPGQAFF
TRBV11-3	TRBJ1-1	TRBD1	CASSPDRGGAFF
TRBV7-9	TRBJ1-4	NA	CASSFGEKLFF
TRBV19	TRBJ2-7	TRBD2	CASSIAGGTQSYEQYF
TRBV6-8	TRBJ2-4	TRBD1	CASSYSHRDRGLAKNIQYF
TRBV12-3/TRBV12-4	TRBJ1-2	NA	CASSMTGGYGYTF
TRBV7-9	TRBJ1-5	NA	CASSFTGPLNQPQHF
TRBV7-9	TRBJ2-1	TRBD2	CASSLLYRPLVAVAGRLF
TRBV16	TRBJ1-1	TRBD1	CASSQIQGDTEAFF
TRBV7-3	TRBJ2-2	NA	CASSLNPGHITGELFF
TRBV25-1	TRBJ2-5	NA	CASSESRGKETQYF
TRBV7-2	TRBJ2-7	TRBD2	CASSLRGFGRSPYEQYF
TRBV6-5	TRBJ1-2	TRBD1	CASSSRRTGAGYTF
TRBV6-2/TRBV6-3	TRBJ1-2	TRBD1	CASSPPGQGRLNYGYTF
TRBV10-3	TRBJ2-1	NA	CAASQGGYNEQFF
TRBV6-2/TRBV6-3	TRBJ2-7	TRBD2	CASSYLAGGTGYEQYF
TRBV28	TRBJ1-4	NA	CASTTVGGVRGKLFF
TRBV28	TRBJ1-3	TRBD1	CASIGTGRLRGNTIYF
TRBV2	TRBJ1-4	TRBD1	CASSDGTGREKLFF
TRBV9	TRBJ1-3	TRBD1	CASSVTGAKSGNTIYF
TRBV10-3	TRBJ1-2	NA	CAISVTRDGGYTF
TRBV5-6	TRBJ2-7	NA	CASSRRGTYYEQYF
TRBV7-9	TRBJ1-1	NA	CASSLAHPNTEAFF
TRBV6-2/TRBV6-3	TRBJ2-2	NA	CASSRAGAGELFF
TRBV10-3	TRBJ2-7	TRBD2	CAISERTSGRYEQYF
TRBV19	TRBJ1-2	TRBD1	CASSIGGQGDYGYTF
TRBV19	TRBJ2-2	NA	CASSIDLSGSSELFF
TRBV9	TRBJ2-3	NA	CASSVVALSTDTQYF
TRBV7-2	TRBJ1-2	NA	CASSLAWQGRGYTF
TRBV5-3	TRBJ2-7	NA	CARSPVHRETYEQYF